These 5 T cell receptor beta chains share one sample of origin, sequenced in a study of shared clonotypes between healthy human individuals. Produced via immunoSEQ multiplex PCR; TCRdb's table is partial and in-frame only. Counted here are about 2.1 million clones, about 93% occurring once; the ten biggest clones make up around 1.7%. Naive CD8 isolation took CD45RO-negative cells positively selected for CCR7 and excluded terminally differentiated effector memory CD45RA+ cells. The sample taken for sequencing was naive CD8+ T cells from PBMCs. These receptor sequences come from a man younger than 35 in good health. Some clones in this sample may be carry-over from other donors' samples.

The chain combines TRBV7-3 with TRBJ2-1; TRBD2 aligns across 8 bases. Germline V gene lookup returns CDR1 SGHTA and CDR2 FQGTGA. The CDR3 extends over 18 amino acids. V gave up 2 bases and J gave up 2 bases; unmatched junction bases: 11. The CDR3 spells CASSLGLADAVTYNEQFF. The CDR3 coding sequence is TGTGCCAGCAGCTTAGGACTAGCCGACGCCGTGACCTACAATGAGCAGTTCTTC.

This chain uses TRBV25-1 with TRBJ2-3, with D unresolved. The CDR3 extends over 13 amino acids. V gave up 2 bases and J gave up 4 bases, with 7 bases separating them. Germline V CDR1 and CDR2: MGHDK, SYGVNS. CDR3 sequence: CASSERPPDTQYF. In nucleotides, the CDR3 is TGTGCCAGCAGTGAAAGGCCCCCAGATACGCAGTATTTT.

The table lists this clone with a count of one. The V call is TRBV27, the J call TRBJ2-1; no firm D call. Germline V gene lookup returns CDR1 MNHEY and CDR2 SMNVEV (reference sequence). Trimming removed 8 bases from V and 5 bases from J, with 13 bases in between. The CDR3 spans 13 residues. In DNA form, the CDR3 reads TGTGCCAGCCTTAGCTTCACCGACAATGAGCAGTTCTTC. Its protein is CASLSFTDNEQFF.

This chain uses TRBV21-1 with TRBJ1-2. TRBV21-1 is a pseudogene locus. This CDR3 is 12 amino acids long. CDR3: CASGSNNYGYTF. The CDR3 DNA is TGTGCCAGTGGTTCGAATAACTATGGCTACACCTTC.

This chain connects TRBV28 to TRBJ1-5; 11 bases map to TRBD1. The CDR3 runs to 17 residues. The germline V gene has CDR1 MDHEN and CDR2 SYDVKM. The junction had 7 bases not matched to a gene; V was cut back by 4 bases and J by 2 bases. CDR3 region: CASSSSWDRGGNQPQHF. CDR3 bases: TGTGCCAGCAGTTCATCATGGGACAGGGGGGGCAATCAGCCCCAGCATTTT.